Presented here are 31 T cell receptor beta chains from one specimen sequenced in a study of blood T cell repertoires in COVID-19. The table came from immunoSEQ multiplex PCR; TCRdb's copy has only in-frame clones and leaves some out. The repertoire includes about 190,000 clones, 89% of them detected once, and approximately 6.7% sits in the top ten. What was sequenced was peripheral blood. These receptors came from a man aged 40-49 years with acute or convalescent COVID-19.

V gene TRBV3-1 (or the pseudogene TRBV3-2) combines with J gene TRBJ2-7, with D perhaps matching TRBD1 (6 bases). The germline V gene encodes CDR1 LGHDT and CDR2 YNNKEL (reference sequence). The V and J ends lost 0 bases and 6 bases respectively, with 15 bases between them. CDR3 length: 15 residues. CDR3: CASSQDSQGIGEQYF. DNA of the CDR3: TGTGCCAGCAGCCAAGATAGTCAGGGGATTGGCGAGCAGTACTTC.

The V gene is TRBV2, the J gene TRBJ1-5, with a tentative D call TRBD1 (5 bases). Germline lookup yields CDR1 SNHLY and CDR2 FYNNEI. This CDR3 has 14 amino acids. The V and J ends lost 3 bases and 3 bases respectively, with 9 bases between them. CDR3 sequence (DNA): TGTGCCAGCAGTGACCGGACATACAATCAGCCCCAGCATTTT. Its protein is CASSDRTYNQPQHF.

The chain combines TRBV5-1 with TRBJ2-3; a possible D gene is TRBD2 (5 bases). The germline V and J ends were trimmed by 1 base and 6 bases, with 12 bases remaining between them. The germline V gene has CDR1 SGHRS and CDR2 YFSETQ. The CDR3 sequence is 14 residues long. The chain's CDR3 is CASSLLTRGDTQYF. The CDR3 DNA reads as TGCGCCAGCAGCTTGCTTACCCGCGGGGATACGCAGTATTTT.

The genes are TRBV3-1 (or the pseudogene TRBV3-2) and TRBJ2-3; a possible D gene is TRBD1 (5 bases). Trimming left V 2 bases short and J 0 bases short, with 12 bases between. Per germline, CDR1 LGHDT and CDR2 YNNKEL (reference sequence). CDR3 length: 16 amino acids. CDR3 sequence: CASSQLLTESTDTQYF. As DNA, the CDR3 is TGTGCCAGCAGCCAACTCCTGACAGAGAGCACAGATACGCAGTATTTT.

This sequence joins TRBV6-5 and TRBJ1-2, with TRBD1 matching over 7 bases. The V gene's germline CDR1 is MNHEY and CDR2 SVGAGI. Trimming cost V 5 bases and J 4 bases; bases outside gene matches: 7. This CDR3 comprises 14 residues. CDR3 nucleotide sequence: TGTGCCAGCAGTCGGGACAGTAAGGTCTATGGCTACACCTTC. Translating it yields CASSRDSKVYGYTF.

The chain carries TRBV7-3 and TRBJ2-3; unclear D gene. Germline-derived CDR1 and CDR2 are SGHTA and FQGTGA. Trimming pared 0 bases from V and 2 bases from J, leaving 3 bases between. This CDR3 contains 13 residues. The DNA for the CDR3 is TGTGCCAGCAGCTTAACATACACAGATACGCAGTATTTT. Translating gives CASSLTYTDTQYF.

This chain connects TRBV5-6 to TRBJ2-7; D gene ambiguous. The V gene lost 0 bases and the J gene lost 4 bases, with 11 bases spanning the gap. The CDR3 is 14 residues long. Germline V gene data show CDR1 as SGHDT and CDR2 as YYEEEE. The CDR3 is CASSLGASRYEQYF. DNA for the CDR3: TGTGCCAGCAGCTTGGGGGCCTCCCGATACGAGCAGTACTTC.

V and J are TRBV15 and TRBJ1-1; D might be TRBD1 (5 bases). The CDR3 contains 16 residues. The germline V gene has CDR1 LNHNV and CDR2 YYDKDF (reference sequence). Trimming removed 3 bases from V and 11 bases from J, with 25 bases in between. As DNA, the CDR3 is TGTGCCACCAGCAGTGGGGCCAGGGCGCACTACGGTGTTGCTTTCTTT. Translated: CATSSGARAHYGVAFF.

This chain connects TRBV6-6 to TRBJ1-5; the D is unclear. The CDR3 has 17 amino acids. V shed 5 bases and J shed 7 bases, with 24 bases lying between them. Germline CDR1 and CDR2: MNHNY and SVGAGI (reference sequence). The chain's CDR3 is CASSPGGGLLRTQPQHF. CDR3 DNA sequence: TGTGCCAGCAGTCCGGGCGGAGGGCTTCTAAGAACCCAGCCCCAGCATTTT.

This clone was counted a single time. This sequence joins TRBV25-1 and TRBJ2-3; no firm D call. Per the germline V gene, CDR1 is MGHDK and CDR2 is SYGVNS. The V end was cut by 1 base, the J end by 2 bases, with 10 bases between. The CDR3 length is 15 residues. CDR3 region: CASSESRGYTDTQYF. The CDR3 DNA follows: TGTGCCAGCAGTGAATCCCGCGGATACACAGATACGCAGTATTTT.

This clone is a singleton in its sample. V is TRBV9 and J is TRBJ1-2; 10 bases match TRBD1. The CDR3 consists of 16 residues. CDR1 SGDLS and CDR2 YYNGEE come from the germline V gene. V gave up 3 bases and J gave up 2 bases; unmatched junction bases: 7. DNA of the CDR3: TGTGCCAGCAGCGCCAACCCGGGACAGGGGAACTATGGCTACACCTTC. It translates to CASSANPGQGNYGYTF.

The chain has TRBV5-4 and TRBJ1-1; 7 nucleotides agree with TRBD1. The germline V gene encodes CDR1 SGHNT and CDR2 YYREEE (reference sequence). The CDR3 is 16 residues long. J lost 8 bases, V lost 3 bases, and 16 bases had no gene match. As DNA, the CDR3 is TGTGCCAGCAGCTCACAACTCCAGGGGGGATTGCGGGAAGCTTTCTTT. This encodes CASSSQLQGGLREAFF. Based on the CDR3 plus reference TRBV5-4 and TRBJ1-1, the full variable domain is ETGVTQSPTHLIKTRGQQVTLRCSSQSGHNTVSWYQQALGQGPQFIFQYYREEENGRGNFPPRFSGLQFPNYSSELNVNALELDDSALYLCASSSQLQGGLREAFFGQGTRLTVV.

CDR3 sequence (DNA): TGTGCCAGCAGTCTGGACATCCCCTACGAGCAGTACTTC. Translated: CASSLDIPYEQYF. This chain connects TRBV12-3 or TRBV12-4 to TRBJ2-7; D might be TRBD1 (5 bases). The CDR3 length is 13 residues. V was trimmed by 5 bases and J by 2 bases, leaving 10 bases between them.

This chain joins TRBV6-6 and TRBJ1-1; 8 nucleotides line up with TRBD1. The CDR3 consists of 14 residues. The junction had 2 bases not matched to a gene; V was cut back by 0 bases and J by 5 bases. Germline V lookup: CDR1 MNHNY, CDR2 SVGAGI (reference sequence). CDR3 nucleotides: TGTGCCAGCAGTTACTCCGGACAGGGAACTGAAGCTTTCTTT. As protein: CASSYSGQGTEAFF.

V usage is TRBV4-3 and J usage is TRBJ2-7, with a possible D match to TRBD2 (6 bases). Trimming removed 0 bases from V and 0 bases from J, with 21 bases in between. The CDR3 sequence is 19 residues long. In germline, CDR1 is LGHNA, CDR2 YSLEER. The CDR3 is CASSQDLLLTLGGSYEQYF. As DNA, the CDR3 is TGCGCCAGCAGCCAAGATCTACTACTAACCCTGGGGGGCTCCTACGAGCAGTACTTC.

As DNA, the CDR3 is TGTGCCAGCAGCAATATTCAGGGCTATAATTCACCCCTCCACTTT. This translates into CASSNIQGYNSPLHF. The gene calls are TRBV5-4 and TRBJ1-6, with a weak D call TRBD1 (5 bases). Trimming removed 4 bases from V and 3 bases from J, with 11 bases in between. Germline CDR1 SGHNT, CDR2 YYREEE (reference sequence). The CDR3 length is 15 residues. The variable domain in full, completed from reference TRBV5-4 and TRBJ1-6, reads ETGVTQSPTHLIKTRGQQVTLRCSSQSGHNTVSWYQQALGQGPQFIFQYYREEENGRGNFPPRFSGLQFPNYSSELNVNALELDDSALYLCASSNIQGYNSPLHFGNGTRLTVT.

This clone has a single count. The CDR3 here is CATSDSGTSRYEQYF. CDR3 DNA: TGTGCCACCAGTGACTCAGGGACTAGCCGCTACGAGCAGTACTTC. V is TRBV24-1 and J is TRBJ2-7, with 9 bases matching TRBD2. Germline V gene sequence: CDR1 KGHDR, CDR2 SFDVKD. The V segment lost 4 bases and the J segment 3 bases; nucleotides outside the gene matches: 6. This CDR3 has 15 amino acids.

The rearrangement uses TRBV10-3 and TRBJ1-3, with D unresolved. There are 17 residues in the CDR3. Between the trimmed V and J ends, which lost 2 bases and 1 base, there was a span of 15 bases. The germline gives CDR1 ENHRY, CDR2 SYGVKD. The CDR3 region has the DNA TGTGCCATCAGTGAGGTTCCCGGAGTGAGGTCTGGAAACACCATATATTTT. This translates into CAISEVPGVRSGNTIYF.

The V gene is TRBV2, the J gene TRBJ1-5, with D possibly being TRBD1 (6 bases). The V gene's germline CDR1 is SNHLY and CDR2 FYNNEI. The CDR3 loop spans 14 amino acids. The V end lost 3 bases, the J end lost 7 bases, and 13 bases lay between the germline ends. Here the CDR3 reads CASSEEGGGQPQHF. The CDR3 DNA sequence: TGTGCCAGCAGTGAGGAGGGGGGAGGGCAGCCCCAGCATTTT.

This sequence joins TRBV3-1 (or the pseudogene TRBV3-2) and TRBJ2-7; 9 bases are a match to TRBD1. In germline, CDR1 is LGHDT, CDR2 YNNKEL (reference sequence). This CDR3 comprises 17 residues. After removal of 0 bases from V and 3 bases from J, the junction contained 9 bases not matched to a gene. CDR3 region: CASSQDGGTGWGYEQYF. In DNA form, the CDR3 reads TGTGCCAGCAGCCAAGATGGAGGGACAGGGTGGGGCTACGAGCAGTACTTC.

This clone was counted between two and nine times. The chain recombines TRBV28 with TRBJ2-5, with TRBD2 matching over 8 bases. This CDR3 comprises 13 residues. The germline gives CDR1 MDHEN, CDR2 SYDVKM. V lost 5 bases to trimming and J lost 11 bases; unmatched junction nucleotides: 10. The DNA for the CDR3 is TGTGCCAGCAGTCCCCCGGGACTAGGGGGGCAGTACTTC. Residues: CASSPPGLGGQYF.

V usage is TRBV27 and J usage is TRBJ1-2, with D uncertain. Trimming shortened V by 2 bases and J by 7 bases, and 8 bases separated the two germline ends. The CDR3 spans 12 residues. Germline V lookup: CDR1 MNHEY, CDR2 SMNVEV (reference sequence). The DNA for the CDR3 is TGTGCCAGCAGTTTAGGAGGGTTTGGCTACACCTTC. Protein: CASSLGGFGYTF.

This chain links TRBV7-9 with TRBJ2-1; 11 bases line up with TRBD2. This CDR3 comprises 15 residues. Germline lookup yields CDR1 SEHNR and CDR2 FQNEAQ (reference sequence). The V and J ends lost 5 bases and 7 bases, in that order; junction bases with no gene match: 7. The CDR3 nucleotides are TGTGCCAGCAGCACCGGGACTAGCGGCCTAAATGAGCAGTTCTTC. It yields the protein CASSTGTSGLNEQFF. The full variable domain, rest sourced from reference TRBV7-9 and TRBJ2-1, is DTGVSQNPRHKITKRGQNVTFRCDPISEHNRLYWYRQTLGQGPEFLTYFQNEAQLEKSRLLSDRFSAERPKGSFSTLEIQRTEQGDSAMYLCASSTGTSGLNEQFFGPGTRLTVL.

The rearrangement links TRBV19 to TRBJ2-1; D is possibly TRBD1 (5 bases). V lost 5 bases, J lost 0 bases, and 11 bases lay in between. CDR3 length: 15 amino acids. CDR1 and CDR2 (germline): LNHDA, SQIVND (reference sequence). This chain's CDR3 is CASSVGQGSYNEQFF. Here the CDR3 DNA reads TGTGCCAGTAGTGTGGGCCAGGGCTCCTACAATGAGCAGTTCTTC. The complete variable domain, with remaining parts taken from reference TRBV19 and TRBJ2-1, reads DGGITQSPKYLFRKEGQNVTLSCEQNLNHDAMYWYRQDPGQGLRLIYYSQIVNDFQKGDIAEGYSVSREKKESFPLTVTSAQKNPTAFYLCASSVGQGSYNEQFFGPGTRLTVL.

The chain is built from TRBV3-1 (or the pseudogene TRBV3-2) and TRBJ2-1, with 9 nucleotides matching TRBD2. In germline, CDR1 is LGHDT, CDR2 YNNKEL (reference sequence). The CDR3 loop spans 15 amino acids. V dropped 5 bases and J dropped 1; count of bases not matched to a gene: 3. This CDR3 is CASSERGVSYNEQFF. The CDR3 coding sequence is TGTGCCAGCAGCGAGCGGGGGGTGTCCTACAATGAGCAGTTCTTC.

This sequence joins TRBV6-6 and TRBJ2-7; 11 nucleotides agree with TRBD1. Germline-derived CDR1 and CDR2 are MNHNY and SVGAGI (reference sequence). Germline trimming cut 2 bases from V and 4 bases from J; bases unmatched to any gene: 4. CDR3 length equals 15 residues. The CDR3 DNA reads TGTGCCAGCAGTTACCTCGGGACAGGGGGTTACGAGCAGTACTTC. Protein: CASSYLGTGGYEQYF.

The chain links TRBV30 to TRBJ2-7; a possible D gene is TRBD2 (6 bases). There are 14 residues in the CDR3. V shed 0 bases and J shed 6 bases, with 15 bases lying between them. CDR1 is GTSNPN, CDR2 SVGIG, per germline (reference sequence). In DNA form, the CDR3 reads TGTGCCTGGAGTGTATATCAGGGACTTGGCGAGCAGTACTTC. Its protein is CAWSVYQGLGEQYF.

About this clone: This CDR3 is also generated by other DNA sequences in the sample. V usage is TRBV5-1 and J usage is TRBJ2-7; TRBD1 aligns across 8 bases. The CDR3 runs to 15 residues. V trimming: 1 base; J trimming: 7 bases; junction bases outside the gene matches: 10. Germline CDR1 reads SGHRS; CDR2 reads YFSETQ. The CDR3 protein is CASSLLGQGAREQYF. CDR3 DNA sequence: TGCGCCAGCAGCTTGCTCGGTCAGGGGGCGCGTGAGCAGTACTTC.

The rearrangement uses TRBV12-3 or TRBV12-4 and TRBJ2-7, with a possible D match to TRBD2 (5 bases). This CDR3 comprises 12 residues. V lost 2 bases to trimming and J lost 5 bases, with 7 bases between them. CDR3 DNA: TGTGCCAGCAGTTTACGGGGTAACGAGCAGTACTTC. The encoded protein is CASSLRGNEQYF.

The J gene is TRBJ2-4, the V gene TRBV19; 8 nucleotides align to TRBD1. This CDR3 has 17 residues. Losses at the gene ends were 4 bases for V and 3 bases for J; bases not matched to a gene: 11. Germline-derived CDR1 and CDR2 are LNHDA and SQIVND (reference sequence). The CDR3 loop reads CASSTLGQGSGKNIQYF. The CDR3 coding sequence is TGTGCCAGTAGTACCCTCGGACAGGGATCGGGCAAAAACATTCAGTACTTC.

The chain has TRBV6-1 and TRBJ1-2; the D gene is possibly TRBD1 (5 bases). Trimming took 6 bases from V and 2 from J, leaving 13 bases between them. There are 14 residues in the CDR3. CDR1 MNHNS and CDR2 SASEGT come from the germline V gene. This CDR3 is CASSGEGRNYGYTF. In DNA form, the CDR3 reads TGTGCCAGCAGCGGGGAGGGGCGAAACTATGGCTACACCTTC.